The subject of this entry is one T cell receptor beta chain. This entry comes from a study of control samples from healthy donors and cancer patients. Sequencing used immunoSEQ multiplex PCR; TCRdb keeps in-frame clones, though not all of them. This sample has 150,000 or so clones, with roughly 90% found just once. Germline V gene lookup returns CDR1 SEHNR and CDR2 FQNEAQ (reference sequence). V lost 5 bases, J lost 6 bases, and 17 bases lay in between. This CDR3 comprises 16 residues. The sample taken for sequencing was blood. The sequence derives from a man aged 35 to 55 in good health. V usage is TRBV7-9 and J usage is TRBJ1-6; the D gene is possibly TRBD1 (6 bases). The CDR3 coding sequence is TGTGCCAGCAGCCCACTGGGGGCCGGGAGTAATTCACCCCTCCACTTT. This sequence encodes CASSPLGAGSNSPLHF.